One and the same sample provided the 9 T cell receptor beta chains below, sequenced in a study of shared clonotypes between healthy human individuals. Assay: immunoSEQ multiplex PCR; the TCRdb copy retains only in-frame clones and omits some. The sample consists of 2,500,000 or so clones, just over 90% of them appearing once. The source material was naive CD4+ T cells sorted from blood. The subset denotes: CD45RA+ positively selected. The receptor source for this set is a man between 18 and 29 years old in good health.

The rearrangement joins TRBV7-9 to TRBJ2-5, with TRBD1 matching 9 bases. The end of the DNA fits TRBJ2-7 better, so the J call may be wrong. Germline values: CDR1 SEHNR, CDR2 FQNEAQ (reference sequence). This CDR3 comprises 14 residues. DNA of the CDR3: TGTGCCAGCAGCTGGACAGGGGTTACCTACGAGCAGTACTTC. Its translation is CASSWTGVTYEQYF.

V is TRBV6-1 and J is TRBJ2-5, with D possibly called TRBD1 or TRBD2 (5 bases each). This CDR3 is 16 amino acids long. Germline V gives CDR1 MNHNS, CDR2 SASEGT. Trimming stripped 3 bases from V and 5 bases from J, with 19 bases between. CDR3 nucleotides: TGTGCCAGCAGTGACTGGCGACGGACCTGGGGGGAGACCCAGTACTTC. Translating it yields CASSDWRRTWGETQYF.

The chain joins TRBV6-1 to TRBJ2-3, with 11 bases identical to TRBD1. The V and J ends lost 8 bases and 3 bases, in that order; junction bases with no gene match: 4. This CDR3 comprises 14 residues. CDR1 is MNHNS, CDR2 SASEGT, per germline. The CDR3 DNA sequence: TGTGCCAGCGAGGACAGGGGGCTTACAGATACGCAGTATTTT. Amino acids: CASEDRGLTDTQYF.

The chain joins TRBV5-1 to TRBJ1-1; 12 nucleotides line up with TRBD1. The CDR3 is 16 amino acids. CDR1 is SGHRS and CDR2 is YFSETQ in the germline V gene. After removal of 5 bases from V and 4 bases from J, the junction contained 9 bases not matched to a gene. CDR3 nucleotide sequence: TGCGCCAGCAGACCCGGGACAGGGGGCTTCGGCACTGAAGCTTTCTTT. Protein sequence: CASRPGTGGFGTEAFF.

CDR3 loop: CASSPGAETYEQYF. The CDR3 DNA reads as TGTGCCAGCTCACCAGGGGCGGAGACCTACGAGCAGTACTTC. J is TRBJ2-7 and V is TRBV18; the D gene is possibly TRBD1 (5 bases). Trimming removed 2 bases from V and 2 bases from J, with 10 bases in between. In germline, CDR1 is KGHSH, CDR2 LQKENI. The length of the CDR3 is 14 residues. Complete variable domain (other parts from reference TRBV18 and TRBJ2-7): NAGVMQNPRHLVRRRGQEARLRCSPMKGHSHVYWYRQLPEEGLKFMVYLQKENIIDESGMPKERFSAEFPKEGPSILRIQQVVRGDSAAYFCASSPGAETYEQYFGPGTRLTVT.

The chain has TRBV30 and TRBJ2-7; 9 nucleotides match TRBD1. The junction had 13 bases not matched to a gene; V was cut back by 2 bases and J by 8 bases. The CDR3 has 15 amino acids. Germline V gene lookup returns CDR1 GTSNPN and CDR2 SVGIG (reference sequence). The CDR3 protein is CAWSPGTGLADKQYF. Written as DNA, the CDR3 is TGTGCCTGGAGTCCCGGGACAGGGTTAGCGGATAAGCAGTACTTC.

The chain has TRBV19 and TRBJ2-2; 9 positions agree with TRBD1. The V and J ends lost 10 bases and 7 bases, in that order; junction bases with no gene match: 10. In germline, CDR1 is LNHDA, CDR2 SQIVND (reference sequence). The CDR3 covers 14 residues. The CDR3 region has the DNA TGTGCCACCCGTCCCGGGACAGGGTTCGGGGAGCTGTTTTTT. Its protein product is CATRPGTGFGELFF. Based on the CDR3 plus reference TRBV19 and TRBJ2-2, the full variable domain is DGGITQSPKYLFRKEGQNVTLSCEQNLNHDAMYWYRQDPGQGLRLIYYSQIVNDFQKGDIAEGYSVSREKKESFPLTVTSAQKNPTAFYLCATRPGTGFGELFFGEGSRLTVL.

The chain employs TRBV5-1 and TRBJ2-5, with D perhaps matching TRBD1 or TRBD2 (5 bases each). The V end lost 4 bases, the J end lost 5 bases, and 15 bases lay between the germline ends. The CDR3 is made up of 14 amino acids. In germline, CDR1 is SGHRS, CDR2 YFSETQ. The CDR3 nucleotides read TGCGCCAGCAGCCGCGAGGGGCAGTTGGAGACCCAGTACTTC. This codes for CASSREGQLETQYF. The whole variable domain, filled in from reference TRBV5-1 and TRBJ2-5, reads KAGVTQTPRYLIKTRGQQVTLSCSPISGHRSVSWYQQTPGQGLQFLFEYFSETQRNKGNFPGRFSGRQFSNSRSEMNVSTLELGDSALYLCASSREGQLETQYFGPGTRLLVL.

The chain joins TRBV18 to TRBJ2-7; possibly TRBD2 for D (6 bases). The CDR3 runs to 16 residues. CDR1 is KGHSH, CDR2 LQKENI, per germline. Between the trimmed V and J ends, which lost 6 bases and 7 bases, there was a span of 25 bases. The CDR3 reads CASSSIPGLYVGEQYF. The CDR3 nucleotides read TGTGCCAGCTCTTCCATACCGGGACTCTATGTAGGGGAGCAGTACTTC. Based on the CDR3 plus reference TRBV18 and TRBJ2-7, the full variable domain is NAGVMQNPRHLVRRRGQEARLRCSPMKGHSHVYWYRQLPEEGLKFMVYLQKENIIDESGMPKERFSAEFPKEGPSILRIQQVVRGDSAAYFCASSSIPGLYVGEQYFGPGTRLTVT.